One sample yielded the 9 T cell receptor beta chains listed below, sequenced in a study of T cell repertoires in cytomegalovirus infection. TCRdb redid the calling of the reads with MiXCR, one entry per CDR3 protein. There are some 200,000 distinct CDR3 sequences in the sample; approximately 19% occur only once, and 2.9% lies in the top ten. Source material: PBMCs. These receptors all come from a human donor in good health (CMV status not recorded). Some clones in this sample may be carry-over from other donors' samples.

This clonotype has a handful of counts. The CDR3 protein is CASSSQRTLNYGYTF. The CDR3 DNA reads TGTGCCAGCAGCTCCCAAAGGACGCTTAACTATGGCTACACCTTC. This chain connects TRBV11-2 to TRBJ1-2, with D unresolved. This CDR3 contains 15 residues. V gave up 4 bases and J gave up 1 base, with 13 bases separating them. Germline assignment: CDR1 SGHAT and CDR2 FQNNGV.

This clonotype was counted at least ten times. The chain carries TRBV25-1 and TRBJ1-1, with a weak D call TRBD1 (6 bases). Germline lookup yields CDR1 MGHDK and CDR2 SYGVNS. V was shortened by 5 bases and J by 6 bases, with 19 bases between the two germline ends. This CDR3 has 15 residues. As DNA, the CDR3 is TGTGCCAGCAGTCCGATGGGGGCAGGGTTCGCTGAAGCTTTCTTT. Its protein is CASSPMGAGFAEAFF.

This clonotype showed up many times. This chain links TRBV19 with TRBJ1-1, with 9 bases lining up with TRBD1. CDR3 length: 14 residues. Germline-derived CDR1 and CDR2 are LNHDA and SQIVND (reference sequence). Trimming at V came to 6 bases and at J to 4 bases, leaving 6 bases not matched to a gene. The CDR3 DNA is TGTGCCAGTAGGTCACAGGGGGCCTCCACTGAAGCTTTCTTT. It yields the protein CASRSQGASTEAFF.

This clonotype was picked up many times. This chain connects TRBV7-2 to TRBJ2-7, with TRBD2 matching over 10 bases. The V segment lost 0 bases and the J segment 2 bases; nucleotides outside the gene matches: 4. Germline V CDR1 and CDR2: SGHTA, FQGNSA. CDR3 length equals 16 residues. The CDR3 here is CASSLAPAGGPYEQYF. The CDR3 DNA follows: TGTGCCAGCAGCTTAGCGCCAGCGGGAGGGCCCTACGAGCAGTACTTC.

This clonotype was counted only a few times. The chain recombines TRBV19 with TRBJ1-5; D is undetermined. The CDR3 is 14 amino acids. With 4 bases removed from V and 3 bases from J, the gap between germline ends came to 10 bases. Germline CDR1 and CDR2: LNHDA and SQIVND (reference sequence). CDR3 region: CASSTLGLNQPQHF. The CDR3 DNA sequence: TGTGCCAGTAGTACCCTCGGCCTCAATCAGCCCCAGCATTTT.

This clonotype was found many times. V usage is TRBV7-8 and J usage is TRBJ1-2, with a tentative D call TRBD1 (5 bases). The CDR3 sequence is 15 residues long. Germline lookup yields CDR1 SGHVS and CDR2 FQNEAQ. V lost 6 bases and J 2 bases, leaving 16 bases between the germline ends. The CDR3 DNA reads TGTGCCAGCAGTTTTTCCGTCCAGGGAAACTATGGCTACACCTTC. Protein sequence: CASSFSVQGNYGYTF.

In nucleotides, the CDR3 is TGTGCCAGCATTAACAGGGGGGTAGCTGGAAACACCATATATTTT. It translates to CASINRGVAGNTIYF. The chain recombines TRBV6-1 with TRBJ1-3; TRBD1 matches at 8 bases. The CDR3 extends over 15 amino acids. Germline-derived CDR1 and CDR2 are MNHNS and SASEGT. V lost 7 bases, J lost 2 bases, and 7 bases stayed unmatched.

V usage is TRBV30 and J usage is TRBJ2-2; D is unclear. Germline-derived CDR1 and CDR2 are GTSNPN and SVGIG (reference sequence). Trimming removed 4 bases from V and 4 bases from J, with 13 bases in between. This CDR3 contains 14 residues. This chain's CDR3 is CAWTNQLVTGELFF. CDR3 DNA sequence: TGTGCCTGGACTAACCAACTGGTCACCGGGGAGCTGTTTTTT.

This clonotype was found many times. This chain joins TRBV12-5 and TRBJ2-5; D gene ambiguous. This CDR3 spans 14 amino acids. Trimming cost V 6 bases and J 4 bases, with 15 bases left between them. Germline V gene lookup returns CDR1 LGHNT and CDR2 FRNRAP. The CDR3: CASGPYGWGETQYF. The CDR3 nucleotides are TGTGCTAGTGGCCCCTACGGTTGGGGAGAGACCCAGTACTTC.